One sample yielded the 11 T cell receptor beta chains listed below, sequenced in a study of vaccination and CD4 T cells after COVID-19. An Oncomine TCR Beta short-read assay was used to sequence the DNA from cultured CD4+ T cells. A single record per CDR3 protein comes from TCRdb applying MiXCR to the PCR reads. The sample lists around 10,000 distinct CDR3 sequences, 30% to 35% occurring once. No antigen has been assigned to these receptors. Treatment here: roughly nine-day PBMC culture with coronavirus spike peptide pools or control peptides (ViraFEST assay). The sequencing used CD4+ T cells from blood, cultured in vitro, collected after SARS-CoV-2 vaccination. The receptors were gathered from a human donor who had recovered from COVID-19.

This chain links TRBV7-2 with TRBJ1-1, with a possible D match to TRBD1 (5 bases). Trimming left V 3 bases short and J 5 bases short, with 13 bases between. Per germline, CDR1 SGHTA and CDR2 FQGNSA. The length of the CDR3 is 14 residues. The CDR3 bases are TGTGCCAGCAGCTTTGTAGGGGCTGAAACTGAAGCTTTCTTT. Amino acid sequence: CASSFVGAETEAFF.

The chain uses TRBV6-2 or TRBV6-3 and TRBJ1-5; D remains ambiguous. V lost 9 bases and J 3 bases, leaving 12 bases between the germline ends. The V gene's germline CDR1 is MNHEY and CDR2 SVGEGT. This CDR3 is built from 13 residues. The chain's CDR3 is CASSPRDNQPQHF. The CDR3 DNA is TGTGCCAGTTCGCCGAGGGACAATCAGCCCCAGCATTTT.

The chain links TRBV9 to TRBJ2-3; 11 bases are a match to TRBD2. The CDR3 consists of 15 residues. Trimming at V came to 4 bases and at J to 2 bases, leaving 3 bases not matched to a gene. Germline loops: CDR1 SGDLS, CDR2 YYNGEE. The CDR3 sequence is CASSRLAGLTDTQYF. In nucleotides, the CDR3 is TGTGCCAGCAGCAGACTAGCGGGACTCACAGATACGCAGTATTTT.

This chain uses TRBV14 with TRBJ2-7; the D gene is possibly TRBD2 (5 bases). Germline V gene lookup returns CDR1 SGHDN and CDR2 FVKESK. The CDR3 sequence is 13 residues long. V was trimmed by 9 bases and J by 4 bases, leaving 16 bases between them. The DNA of the CDR3 is TGTGCCAGTTCCATGTTTGGAGGATACGAGCAGTACTTC. Amino acids: CASSMFGGYEQYF.

The chain combines TRBV7-9 with TRBJ2-7; D perhaps matches TRBD1 (6 bases). CDR3 size: 15 residues. Germline loops: CDR1 SEHNR, CDR2 FQNEAQ (reference sequence). Between the trimmed V and J ends, which lost 5 bases and 1 base, there was a span of 15 bases. Written as DNA, the CDR3 is TGTGCCAGCAGCGATAGACGGGACATATCCTACGAGCAGTACTTC. It codes for CASSDRRDISYEQYF.

This clonotype occurred a few times. The chain couples TRBV7-2 to TRBJ2-1; D is uncertain. V lost 5 bases, J lost 0 bases, and 14 bases lay in between. The length of the CDR3 is 16 residues. CDR1 is SGHTA and CDR2 is FQGNSA in the germline V gene. In nucleotides, the CDR3 is TGTGCCAGCAGCCTAAGACACCTGAGCTCCTACAATGAGCAGTTCTTC. Translated: CASSLRHLSSYNEQFF.

About this clonotype: Mismatch with germline at one junction end may stem from a read error. This rearrangement joins TRBV20-1 to TRBJ2-1; 9 positions match TRBD2. Per the germline V gene, CDR1 is DFQATT and CDR2 is SNEGSKA (reference sequence). The CDR3 is 11 residues long. CDR3 sequence reads: CSAKNKREALF. The DNA of the CDR3 is TGCAGTGCCAAGAACAAGCGGGAGGCACTCTTC.

This clonotype was seen more than once but under ten times. The V call is TRBV14, the J call TRBJ2-1; 7 bases agree with TRBD2. J was trimmed by 4 bases and V by 4 bases; bases with no gene match: 4. The germline V gene has CDR1 SGHDN and CDR2 FVKESK. CDR3 length: 14 amino acids. The CDR3: CASSRPSGYNEQFF. CDR3 in DNA: TGTGCCAGCAGCCGGCCTAGCGGATACAATGAGCAGTTCTTC.

This clonotype was counted once. This chain connects TRBV4-2 to TRBJ2-1; D remains ambiguous. Deletions cut 4 bases from V and 3 bases from J, with 13 bases between. The CDR3 extends over 15 amino acids. Germline V gives CDR1 LGHNA, CDR2 YNFKEQ. CDR3 DNA sequence: TGTGCCAGCAGCCTGACGGGCCTAGTCTACAATGAGCAGTTCTTC. It specifies CASSLTGLVYNEQFF.

This clonotype was counted a few times. CDR3: CSVGTGDQPQHF. For the CDR3, the DNA is TGCAGCGTTGGGACAGGGGATCAGCCCCAGCATTTT. The J gene is TRBJ1-5, the V gene TRBV29-1, with 9 bases that match TRBD1. Germline V CDR1 and CDR2: SQVTM, ANQGSEA. Unmatched junction bases numbered 0, after V lost 4 bases and J lost 5 bases. This CDR3 contains 12 residues.

The CDR3 DNA reads as TGCAGTGCAGAATTGACGGATTACAATGAGCAGTTCTTC. Translating it yields CSAELTDYNEQFF. This chain links TRBV20-1 with TRBJ2-1; the D is unclear. The CDR3 is 13 amino acids. The V and J ends lost 6 bases and 4 bases respectively, with 13 bases between them. Germline CDR1 reads DFQATT; CDR2 reads SNEGSKA (reference sequence).